This entry lists 10 T cell receptor beta chains sequenced from one sample in a study of blood T cells in healthy people across ages. Combining a sample-barcoded 5' primer with a J-beta primer mix, a second PCR ran for roughly 6 to 12 cycles. One entry per CDR3 protein results from TCRdb running MiXCR on the 5' RACE reads. The sample lists approximately 1.5 million distinct CDR3 sequences; 30% to 40% were seen once. Sequenced input: blood. These receptors were collected from a woman aged 25-40 years in good health.

The V gene is TRBV4-2, the J gene TRBJ2-3; 12 bases match TRBD2. With V trimmed by 0 bases and J by 2 bases, 15 bases remained unmatched. In germline, CDR1 is LGHNA, CDR2 YNFKEQ. This CDR3 has 21 residues. The DNA for the CDR3 is TGTGCCAGCAGCCAAGACCCCCCCCTGACTAGCGGGAGAGGATACACAGATACGCAGTATTTT. This codes for CASSQDPPLTSGRGYTDTQYF.

Comment on this clonotype: One junction end does not reproduce the germline sequence, and a read error may be involved. The chain links TRBV6-1 to TRBJ2-1; 9 nucleotides match TRBD2. Germline CDR1 MNHNS, CDR2 SASEGT. The CDR3 spans 16 residues. The CDR3 region has the DNA TGTGCCAGCAGCGAAGAGAGCGGGGGGCCCTACAATGAGCAGTTCTTC. It is translated as CASSEESGGPYNEQFF.

V and J are TRBV4-2 and TRBJ2-3, with D tentatively TRBD2 (5 bases). V was trimmed by 2 bases and J by 2 bases, leaving 14 bases between them. This CDR3 has 16 amino acids. CDR1 LGHNA and CDR2 YNFKEQ come from the germline V gene. Written as DNA, the CDR3 is TGTGCCAGCAGCCAAAACCGAGCGGAATCCACAGATACGCAGTATTTT. Protein: CASSQNRAESTDTQYF.

In this sample, this clonotype turned up a few times. The chain links TRBV7-7 to TRBJ2-5; possibly TRBD2 for D (5 bases). The V end was cut by 0 bases, the J end by 5 bases, with 19 bases between. The CDR3 runs 17 residues. The V gene's germline CDR1 is SSHAT and CDR2 FNYEAQ (reference sequence). CDR3 DNA: TGTGCCAGCAGCTTAGCGCTTGCGGGCAAAGACGGGGAGACCCAGTACTTC. Encoded protein: CASSLALAGKDGETQYF. The complete variable domain, with remaining parts taken from reference TRBV7-7 and TRBJ2-5, reads GAGVSQSPRYKVTKRGQDVTLRCDPISSHATLYWYQQALGQGPEFLTYFNYEAQPDKSGLPSDRFSAERPEGSISTLTIQRTEQRDSAMYRCASSLALAGKDGETQYFGPGTRLLVL.

This clonotype was observed a few times. This sequence joins TRBV29-1 and TRBJ1-1; possible D gene TRBD1, 5 bases. Germline CDR1 and CDR2: SQVTM and ANQGSEA. The V end lost 6 bases, the J end lost 3 bases, and 14 bases lay between the germline ends. The CDR3 runs to 13 residues. The CDR3 loop reads CSVGRGGDTEAFF. CDR3 coding DNA: TGCAGCGTCGGTAGGGGTGGGGACACTGAAGCTTTCTTT.

In its sample, this clonotype was seen a few times. The CDR3 sequence is CASSQETASAAANEKLFF. The CDR3 DNA sequence: TGCGCCAGCAGCCAAGAAACCGCGTCGGCTGCCGCTAATGAAAAACTGTTTTTT. The genes are TRBV4-1 and TRBJ1-4, with D uncertain. CDR1 and CDR2 from the germline V gene are MGHRA and YSYEKL. The V end lost 0 bases, the J end lost 3 bases, and 17 bases lay between the germline ends. The CDR3 contains 18 residues.

The rearrangement joins TRBV7-9 to TRBJ1-2; TRBD1 matches 10 bases. Germline V CDR1 and CDR2: SEHNR, FQNEAQ (reference sequence). Losses at the gene ends were 5 bases for V and 8 bases for J; bases not matched to a gene: 11. The CDR3 has 15 residues. In DNA, the CDR3 is TGTGCCAGCAGCAGCTCCGGGACAGGGGTCGGCGGCTACACCTTC. Translating gives CASSSSGTGVGGYTF.

The chain carries TRBV21-1 and TRBJ2-7; the table calls TRBD2, which could not be checked here. TRBV21-1 is assigned pseudogene status. The CDR3 length is 20 residues. CDR3 sequence (DNA): TGTGCCAGCAGCAACCGAGAGAGGGTCCTAGCGGGAGGCATTCGCTACGAGCAGTACTTC. This sequence encodes CASSNRERVLAGGIRYEQYF.

The chain carries TRBV20-1 and TRBJ2-5; the D gene is possibly TRBD2 (6 bases). Germline V gives CDR1 DFQATT, CDR2 SNEGSKA (reference sequence). V was pared by 0 bases and J by 5 bases, with 13 bases between. The CDR3 runs 14 residues. CDR3 sequence reads: CSAREGTLGETQYF. In DNA, the CDR3 is TGCAGTGCTAGAGAAGGGACTTTAGGGGAGACCCAGTACTTC.

The rearrangement uses TRBV7-9 and TRBJ1-2; possible D gene TRBD1, 6 bases. CDR3 length: 12 residues. Per germline, CDR1 SEHNR and CDR2 FQNEAQ (reference sequence). Trimming pared 8 bases from V and 1 base from J, leaving 8 bases between. CDR3 coding DNA: TGTGCCAGCGAGGACAGTAACTATGGCTACACCTTC. Amino acid sequence: CASEDSNYGYTF.